These T cell receptor beta chains were read from a single sample in a study of OX40 agonist ivuxolimab in advanced cancers. TCRdb keeps only in-frame clones here, not all; method: immunoSEQ multiplex PCR. The sample has tens of thousands of clones, more than 85% seen once. Sample: CD4+ or CD8+ T cells sorted from blood, taken in a trial of the OX40 agonist ivuxolimab. These receptors all come from an adult with an advanced solid tumor such as melanoma, head and neck, liver or kidney cancer. CDR3s include the opening cysteine and the closing phenylalanine or tryptophan. Each record gives: J gene, V gene, D gene, clone size, CDR3 protein, CDR3 DNA. A D gene is named only where the DNA matches it firmly. Clone sizes are given selectively: once, few, many, or a class where the clone is expanded.

J: TRBJ2-7
V: TRBV30
D: NA
size: NA
CDR3: CAWSVRNSYEQYF
DNA: TGTGCCTGGAGTGTTAGGAACTCCTACGAGCAGTACTTC

J: TRBJ2-1
V: TRBV27
D: NA
size: NA
CDR3: CASSLSRLYNEQFF
DNA: TGTGCCAGCAGTTTGTCCAGGTTGTACAATGAGCAGTTCTTC

J: TRBJ2-5
V: TRBV9
D: NA
size: NA
CDR3: CASSVSGREETQYF
DNA: TGTGCCAGCAGCGTATCCGGCAGAGAAGAGACCCAGTACTTC

J: TRBJ1-1
V: TRBV6-6
D: TRBD1
size: NA
CDR3: CASSFWTGTNTEAFF
DNA: TGTGCCAGCAGTTTTTGGACAGGAACGAACACTGAAGCTTTCTTT

J: TRBJ2-5
V: TRBV27
D: NA
size: NA
CDR3: CASSIRGARETQYF
DNA: TGTGCCAGCAGCATTCGGGGGGCGCGAGAGACCCAGTACTTC

J: TRBJ2-1
V: TRBV28
D: NA
size: once
CDR3: CASSLRGGLYNEQFF
DNA: TGTGCCAGCAGTTTACGCGGGGGCCTCTACAATGAGCAGTTCTTC

J: TRBJ2-1
V: TRBV6-7
D: NA
size: NA
CDR3: CASSYATLKSSYNEQFF
DNA: TGTGCCAGCAGTTACGCGACCCTTAAGAGCTCCTACAATGAGCAGTTCTTC

J: TRBJ1-2
V: TRBV29-1
D: NA
size: NA
CDR3: CSVVIRGLGYGYTF
DNA: TGCAGCGTTGTAATCCGGGGTCTGGGCTATGGCTACACCTTC

J: TRBJ2-3
V: TRBV28
D: NA
size: NA
CDR3: CASSGPGRGPSTDTQYF
DNA: TGTGCCAGCAGTGGACCAGGGAGAGGACCCAGCACAGATACGCAGTATTTT

J: TRBJ1-4
V: TRBV27
D: NA
size: once
CDR3: CASSPIATNEKLFF
DNA: TGTGCCAGCAGTCCCATTGCAACTAATGAAAAACTGTTTTTT

J: TRBJ2-1
V: TRBV28
D: TRBD2
size: medium-sized
CDR3: CASSLLVAGDHEQFF
DNA: TGTGCCAGCAGTTTATTGGTAGCGGGAGATCATGAGCAGTTCTTC

J: TRBJ1-5
V: TRBV15
D: NA
size: NA
CDR3: CATSRPGPNQPQHF
DNA: TGTGCCACCAGCAGACCGGGACCAAATCAGCCCCAGCATTTT

J: TRBJ2-7
V: TRBV18
D: NA
size: NA
CDR3: CASSPGYYEQYF
DNA: TGTGCCAGCTCACCCGGATACTACGAGCAGTACTTC

J: TRBJ1-1
V: TRBV30
D: NA
size: few
CDR3: CAWSVPVEAFF
DNA: TGTGCCTGGAGTGTACCCGTGGAGGCTTTCTTT

J: TRBJ2-7
V: TRBV7-9
D: TRBD1
size: NA
CDR3: CASSLAVGGQGSYEQYF
DNA: TGTGCCAGCAGCTTAGCGGTGGGGGGACAGGGTTCCTACGAGCAGTACTTC

J: TRBJ2-1
V: TRBV28
D: TRBD2
size: once
CDR3: CASNRGGSADEQFF
DNA: TGTGCCAGCAACCGGGGGGGGTCAGCGGATGAGCAGTTCTTC